This T cell receptor (beta chain) is from a study of cytomegalovirus exposure and HLA in healthy donors. General study points: Per a prior analysis, the majority of TCR beta V segments were productive roughly 90% or roughly 30% of the time. Reported results showed that the classifier diagnosed cytomegalovirus status with high specificity and sensitivity. The listing of 150 to 200 TCR beta chains classed them as cytomegalovirus-associated. There were several of the most significant clusters that appeared linked to common viral pathogens in a later analysis.

This clone was counted once. What it recognizes is unknown. The ends were cut back, 1 base at V and 9 bases at J, with 4 bases in the middle. Looked up from germline, CDR1 is MGHDK and CDR2 is SYGVNS. The CDR3 runs to 11 residues. The PCR had 60 Vbeta and 13 Jbeta primers. Sequencing was performed with immunoSEQ multiplex PCR; in TCRdb, only in-frame clones are kept and a portion is missing. The sample holds about 160,000 clones; approximately 78% are singletons and the top ten take 2.4%. Sequencing was done on a sample of PBMCs. This sequence was found in a male donor in good health and CMV-seronegative. The V call is TRBV25-1, the J call TRBJ1-5; unclear D gene. The CDR3 protein is CASSEWAPQHF. In DNA form, the CDR3 reads TGTGCCAGCAGTGAATGGGCGCCCCAGCATTTT.